This T cell receptor (beta chain) was retrieved from a study of T cell repertoires in cytomegalovirus infection. The CDR3 spans 12 residues. CDR1 and CDR2 (germline): MGHDK, SYGVNS. V lost 0 bases to trimming and J lost 5 bases, with 5 bases between them. TCRdb fed the reads into MiXCR, producing one record per CDR3 protein. The data contain a few hundred thousand distinct CDR3 sequences, around 40% of them singletons. On this clonotype: Its target is not known.

The J gene is TRBJ2-7, the V gene TRBV25-1; D is ambiguous. The source material was cultured PBMCs, sampled from culture after CMV antigen stimulation. The TCR was taken from a human donor in good health (CMV status not recorded). Some clones in this sample may be carry-over from other donors' samples. CDR3 sequence: CASSEYPHEQYF. The DNA for the CDR3 is TGTGCCAGCAGTGAATATCCCCACGAGCAGTACTTC.